One and the same sample provided the 29 T cell receptor beta chains below, sequenced in a study of T cells in Graves' hyperthyroidism and ophthalmopathy. Regions amplified from RNA transcripts were the TCR beta CDR3 regions. The primer set for the first-round RT-PCR of the TCR CDR3 was HTBI. TCRdb re-derived calls from the multiplex PCR reads in MiXCR, one entry per CDR3 protein. The table lists fewer than 650,000 distinct CDR3 sequences, over 12% of them singletons. Sequencing input: blood. The receptors derive from a woman aged 40 to 55 with Graves' ophthalmopathy.

The chain links TRBV6-1 to TRBJ2-7; 9 nucleotides agree with TRBD1. The germline CDR1 and CDR2 sequences are MNHNS and SASEGT. J was trimmed by 3 bases and V by 6 bases; bases with no gene match: 6. The CDR3 contains 14 residues. In DNA form, the CDR3 reads TGTGCCAGCAGATCGACAGGGGGAAGCTACGAGCAGTACTTC. This codes for CASRSTGGSYEQYF.

This clonotype was seen many times. The chain couples TRBV20-1 to TRBJ2-7, with D tentatively TRBD1 (6 bases). Trimming took 0 bases from V and 0 from J, leaving 21 bases between them. Germline V gene lookup returns CDR1 DFQATT and CDR2 SNEGSKA (reference sequence). The CDR3 is made up of 18 amino acids. DNA of the CDR3: TGCAGTGCTAGAGATATTAGCAGGGGTAGCGTGCACTCCTACGAGCAGTACTTC. It is translated as CSARDISRGSVHSYEQYF.

This sequence joins TRBV5-1 and TRBJ2-2, with 7 bases matching TRBD2. The CDR3 has 16 residues. Germline CDR1 SGHRS, CDR2 YFSETQ. Trimming cost V 2 bases and J 3 bases; bases outside gene matches: 7. The chain's CDR3 is CASSFRSSGYTGELFF. As DNA, the CDR3 is TGCGCCAGCAGCTTTAGGAGTAGCGGGTACACCGGGGAGCTGTTTTTT.

This clonotype was picked up one time. A much larger clonotype is one base distant, so this may be a read error. The genes are TRBV6-5 and TRBJ1-5; tentative D call: TRBD1 (5 bases). This CDR3 is built from 14 residues. V lost 5 bases to trimming and J lost 4 bases, with 12 bases between them. Germline loops: CDR1 MNHEY, CDR2 SVGAGI. The CDR3 loop reads CASSNGGGNQPQHF. CDR3 nucleotides: TGTGCCAGCAGTAACGGGGGAGGTAATCAGCCCCAGCATTTT.

The chain has TRBV6-2 or TRBV6-3 and TRBJ1-5; D unclear. CDR1 is MNHEY, CDR2 SVGEGT, per germline. CDR3 length: 14 amino acids. V was shortened by 7 bases and J by 7 bases, with 17 bases between the two germline ends. CDR3 bases: TGTGCCAGCAACCAAGGGTCAAAAACGCAGCCCCAGCATTTT. This translates into CASNQGSKTQPQHF.

This clonotype has at least ten counts. The chain combines TRBV6-2 or TRBV6-3 with TRBJ1-1, with a tentative D call TRBD1 (5 bases). The CDR3 covers 13 residues. Germline-derived CDR1 and CDR2 are MNHEY and SVGEGT. Trimming cost V 10 bases and J 5 bases, with 17 bases left between them. The CDR3 loop is CANSPGKGTEAFF. CDR3 DNA: TGTGCCAACAGCCCCGGTAAGGGGACTGAAGCTTTCTTT.

This clonotype occurred many times. CDR3 sequence: CASSYFPGRDNEQFF. In nucleotides, the CDR3 is TGTGCCAGCAGTTACTTCCCAGGGAGGGACAATGAGCAGTTCTTC. The V gene is TRBV6-5, the J gene TRBJ2-1; 7 bases match TRBD2. Germline trimming cut 1 base from V and 5 bases from J; bases unmatched to any gene: 5. The CDR3 loop spans 15 amino acids. Looked up from germline, CDR1 is MNHEY and CDR2 is SVGAGI.

This clonotype was found many times. The genes are TRBV27 and TRBJ2-7; D is unresolved. The CDR3 is made up of 14 amino acids. Germline V CDR1 and CDR2: MNHEY, SMNVEV (reference sequence). V was trimmed by 0 bases and J by 0 bases, leaving 6 bases between them. For the CDR3, the DNA is TGTGCCAGCAGTTTATCATATGGCTCCTACGAGCAGTACTTC. Amino acid sequence: CASSLSYGSYEQYF.

A few counts support this clonotype. The chain recombines TRBV29-1 with TRBJ1-1; the D is unclear. Trimming took off 7 bases at V and 0 bases at J, with 9 bases between the two ends. Germline V lookup: CDR1 SQVTM, CDR2 ANQGSEA. CDR3 length equals 12 residues. The CDR3 DNA reads TGCAGCGCAGGCTTCTTGAACACTGAAGCTTTCTTT. Amino acid sequence: CSAGFLNTEAFF.

This clonotype showed up many times. The genes are TRBV6-2 or TRBV6-3 and TRBJ2-7; D unresolved. The length of the CDR3 is 17 residues. Germline V gives CDR1 MNHEY, CDR2 SVGEGT. The V and J ends lost 2 bases and 5 bases respectively, with 22 bases between them. CDR3 residues: CASSYPSRGPTTHEQYF. In DNA, the CDR3 is TGTGCCAGCAGTTACCCGTCTCGCGGACCTACCACGCACGAGCAGTACTTC.

This clonotype came up many times. This rearrangement joins TRBV2 to TRBJ1-1, with D unclear. V was trimmed by 4 bases and J by 10 bases, leaving 16 bases between them. CDR3 length: 13 residues. Germline-derived CDR1 and CDR2 are SNHLY and FYNNEI. The CDR3 sequence: CASSARPLERAFF. The CDR3 region has the DNA TGTGCCAGCAGTGCCCGGCCCCTGGAGAGAGCTTTCTTT.

The sample holds a few counts of this clonotype. The chain links TRBV11-1 to TRBJ2-7, with 7 bases identical to TRBD2. V dropped 4 bases and J dropped 1; count of bases not matched to a gene: 10. CDR3 length: 16 amino acids. The V gene's germline CDR1 is SGHAT and CDR2 FQDESV (reference sequence). The DNA of the CDR3 is TGTGCCAGCAGCTCACCCCGGGACGGGGGGTCCTACGAGCAGTACTTC. It codes for CASSSPRDGGSYEQYF.

In its sample, this clonotype was seen a few times. The rearrangement uses TRBV18 and TRBJ2-7; D is perhaps TRBD1 or TRBD2 (5 bases each). Germline CDR1 reads KGHSH; CDR2 reads LQKENI. The CDR3 consists of 16 residues. V lost 3 bases and J 6 bases, leaving 21 bases between the germline ends. CDR3 amino acids: CASSPRRAPEGPEQYF. The CDR3 coding sequence is TGTGCCAGCTCACCGCGCCGGGCCCCTGAGGGACCCGAGCAGTACTTC.

The V gene is TRBV28, the J gene TRBJ2-7; unclear D gene. Germline values: CDR1 MDHEN, CDR2 SYDVKM. The V end lost 6 bases, the J end lost 3 bases, and 12 bases lay between the germline ends. CDR3 length: 13 amino acids. The CDR3 protein is CASRTGLGYEQYF. For the CDR3, the DNA is TGTGCCAGCAGAACGGGTTTGGGCTACGAGCAGTACTTC.

The table lists this clonotype with many counts. The V gene is TRBV7-2, the J gene TRBJ2-5; a possible D gene is TRBD2 (5 bases). Germline CDR1 SGHTA, CDR2 FQGNSA. This CDR3 has 14 amino acids. V was shortened by 1 base and J by 5 bases, with 11 bases between the two germline ends. CDR3 DNA: TGTGCCAGCAGCTTAGTAACTAGTTTTGAGACCCAGTACTTC. Translation: CASSLVTSFETQYF.

CDR3 bases: TGTGCCAGCAGCCCTGGACAGGGAGGGTACATTCAGTACTTC. Translating it yields CASSPGQGGYIQYF. The chain has TRBV9 and TRBJ2-4; weak D call: TRBD1 (8 bases). The V end lost 4 bases, the J end lost 8 bases, and 16 bases lay between the germline ends. Germline CDR1 SGDLS, CDR2 YYNGEE. The CDR3 loop spans 14 amino acids.

There are many counts of this clonotype. The chain uses TRBV30 and TRBJ2-7; 7 bases align to TRBD1. J was trimmed by 5 bases and V by 0 bases; bases with no gene match: 10. This CDR3 contains 15 residues. In germline, CDR1 is GTSNPN, CDR2 SVGIG (reference sequence). Here the CDR3 DNA reads TGTGCCTGGAGTGTTACAGGGGCTGAGTGGGACGAGCAGTACTTC. Amino acids: CAWSVTGAEWDEQYF.

Ten or more counts support this clonotype. This rearrangement joins TRBV28 to TRBJ1-2; D perhaps matches TRBD1 (5 bases). This CDR3 is 12 amino acids long. The V end lost 2 bases, the J end lost 8 bases, and 9 bases lay between the germline ends. From germline, CDR1 is MDHEN and CDR2 SYDVKM. The CDR3 spells CASSLAGKGYTF. DNA of the CDR3: TGTGCCAGCAGTTTAGCAGGGAAAGGCTACACCTTC.

The chain employs TRBV28 and TRBJ2-7; D gene ambiguous. Germline V CDR1 and CDR2: MDHEN, SYDVKM. V was clipped by 4 bases and J by 5 bases, with 9 bases between them. The CDR3 runs 12 residues. The CDR3, as DNA: TGTGCCAGCAGTTGGGGATCCCACGAGCAGTACTTC. Translation gives CASSWGSHEQYF.

This clonotype was found many times. The chain links TRBV12-3 or TRBV12-4 to TRBJ1-2; unclear D gene. The CDR3 contains 15 residues. V was shortened by 2 bases and J by 6 bases, with 16 bases between the two germline ends. CDR3 sequence: CASSLLRGRRNGYTF. DNA of the CDR3: TGTGCCAGCAGTTTACTTCGAGGCAGACGGAATGGCTACACCTTC.

This clonotype was detected ten times or more. This sequence joins TRBV20-1 and TRBJ1-2; D is perhaps TRBD1 (5 bases). Germline V gene data show CDR1 as DFQATT and CDR2 as SNEGSKA (reference sequence). Trimming removed 6 bases from V and 6 bases from J, with 14 bases in between. The CDR3 is made up of 12 amino acids. The CDR3 spells CSAPIGANGYTF. In DNA, the CDR3 is TGCAGTGCGCCCATTGGGGCCAATGGCTACACCTTC.

Many counts were recorded for this clonotype. V usage is TRBV5-4 and J usage is TRBJ2-7, with TRBD2 matching over 8 bases. The CDR3 runs 15 residues. The germline V gene has CDR1 SGHNT and CDR2 YYREEE (reference sequence). The V gene end was trimmed by 5 bases and the J gene end by 5 bases; junction bases not matched to a gene: 12. The CDR3 region is CASRTGGPGVDEQYF. In DNA form, the CDR3 reads TGTGCCAGCAGAACGGGAGGGCCGGGGGTCGACGAGCAGTACTTC. Drawing the rest from reference TRBV5-4 and TRBJ2-7, the complete variable domain is ETGVTQSPTHLIKTRGQQVTLRCSSQSGHNTVSWYQQALGQGPQFIFQYYREEENGRGNFPPRFSGLQFPNYSSELNVNALELDDSALYLCASRTGGPGVDEQYFGPGTRLTVT.

In this sample, this clonotype turned up many times. The rearrangement uses TRBV28 and TRBJ2-5; D could derive from TRBD1 or TRBD2 (5 bases each). Germline CDR1 MDHEN, CDR2 SYDVKM. The CDR3 totals 16 residues. V gave up 4 bases and J gave up 5 bases, with 20 bases separating them. The CDR3 here is CASSSLPRGVQETQYF. The CDR3 DNA follows: TGTGCCAGCAGTTCCTTGCCCAGAGGGGTTCAGGAGACCCAGTACTTC.

This clonotype was observed a few times. The V gene is TRBV4-3, the J gene TRBJ2-2, with 11 bases lining up with TRBD2. This CDR3 contains 16 residues. The germline gives CDR1 LGHNA, CDR2 YSLEER. V lost 3 bases to trimming and J lost 1 base; unmatched junction nucleotides: 1. CDR3 amino acids: CASSQGLAVNTGELFF. The CDR3 DNA sequence: TGCGCCAGCAGCCAGGGACTAGCGGTGAACACCGGGGAGCTGTTTTTT.

As for this clonotype: Possible read error: a much larger clone is one base away. The chain is built from TRBV4-1 and TRBJ2-7, with 12 bases identical to TRBD1. The CDR3 has 15 residues. CDR1 is MGHRA, CDR2 YSYEKL, per germline. CDR3 sequence reads: CASSQEGTGGYDQYF. CDR3 coding DNA: TGCGCCAGCAGCCAAGAAGGGACAGGGGGCTACGATCAGTACTTC.

V is TRBV4-3 and J is TRBJ2-2, with a possible D match to TRBD2 (5 bases). Germline lookup yields CDR1 LGHNA and CDR2 YSLEER. V lost 0 bases and J lost 5, with 7 bases in between. The CDR3 extends over 14 amino acids. This CDR3 is CASSQDWRTGELFF. In DNA form, the CDR3 reads TGCGCCAGCAGCCAAGATTGGAGGACCGGGGAGCTGTTTTTT.

The chain combines TRBV7-9 with TRBJ2-5; perhaps TRBD2 as D (7 bases). The germline V gene encodes CDR1 SEHNR and CDR2 FQNEAQ (reference sequence). The CDR3 totals 14 residues. With 3 bases removed from V and 5 bases from J, the gap between germline ends came to 13 bases. The CDR3 sequence is CASSFAGAGETQYF. The CDR3 DNA reads as TGTGCCAGCAGCTTCGCGGGGGCTGGGGAGACCCAGTACTTC. Complete variable domain (other parts from reference TRBV7-9 and TRBJ2-5): DTGVSQNPRHKITKRGQNVTFRCDPISEHNRLYWYRQTLGQGPEFLTYFQNEAQLEKSRLLSDRFSAERPKGSFSTLEIQRTEQGDSAMYLCASSFAGAGETQYFGPGTRLLVL.

The table lists this clonotype with many counts. The rearrangement links TRBV12-3 or TRBV12-4 to TRBJ1-1, with 7 bases lining up with TRBD1. The length of the CDR3 is 14 residues. The junction had 4 bases not matched to a gene; V was cut back by 6 bases and J by 0 bases. The CDR3 bases are TGTGCCAGCAGCCACGGGACAGTGAACACTGAAGCTTTCTTT. Residues: CASSHGTVNTEAFF.

This clonotype was recorded a few times. J is TRBJ2-5 and V is TRBV6-1, with TRBD2 matching 8 bases. CDR1 and CDR2 (germline): MNHNS, SASEGT. Trimming cost V 4 bases and J 5 bases; bases outside gene matches: 12. The CDR3 covers 16 residues. The CDR3 reads CASSAGTGGGAETQYF. Here the CDR3 DNA reads TGTGCCAGCAGTGCGGGGACCGGGGGGGGCGCGGAGACCCAGTACTTC.